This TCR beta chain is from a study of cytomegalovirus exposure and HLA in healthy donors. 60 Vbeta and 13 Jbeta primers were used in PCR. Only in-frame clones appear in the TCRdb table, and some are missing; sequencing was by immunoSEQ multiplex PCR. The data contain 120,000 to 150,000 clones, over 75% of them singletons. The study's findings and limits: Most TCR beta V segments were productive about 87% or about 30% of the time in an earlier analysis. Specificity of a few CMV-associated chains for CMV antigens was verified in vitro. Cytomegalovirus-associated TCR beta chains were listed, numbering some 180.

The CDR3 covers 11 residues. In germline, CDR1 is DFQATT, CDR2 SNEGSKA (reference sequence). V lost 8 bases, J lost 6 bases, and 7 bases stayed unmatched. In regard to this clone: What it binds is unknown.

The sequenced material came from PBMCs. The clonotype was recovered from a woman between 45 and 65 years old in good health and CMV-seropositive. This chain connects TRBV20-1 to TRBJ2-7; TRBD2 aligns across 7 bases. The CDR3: CSSLTSSEQYF. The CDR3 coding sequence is TGCAGTTCCTTGACTAGCAGCGAGCAGTACTTC.